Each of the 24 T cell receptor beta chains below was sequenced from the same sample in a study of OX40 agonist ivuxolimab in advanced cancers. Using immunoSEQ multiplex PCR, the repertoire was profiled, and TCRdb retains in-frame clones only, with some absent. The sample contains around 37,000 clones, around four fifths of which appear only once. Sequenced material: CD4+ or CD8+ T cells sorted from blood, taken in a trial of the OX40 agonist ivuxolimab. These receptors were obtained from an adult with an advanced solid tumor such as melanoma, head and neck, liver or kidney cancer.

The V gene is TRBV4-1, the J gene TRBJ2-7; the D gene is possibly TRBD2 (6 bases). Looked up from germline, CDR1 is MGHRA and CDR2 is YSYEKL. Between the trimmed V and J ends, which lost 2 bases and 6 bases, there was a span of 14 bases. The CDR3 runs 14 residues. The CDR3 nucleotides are TGCGCCAGCAGCCAACGAAAGGAGGGAATCGAGCAGTACTTC. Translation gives CASSQRKEGIEQYF.

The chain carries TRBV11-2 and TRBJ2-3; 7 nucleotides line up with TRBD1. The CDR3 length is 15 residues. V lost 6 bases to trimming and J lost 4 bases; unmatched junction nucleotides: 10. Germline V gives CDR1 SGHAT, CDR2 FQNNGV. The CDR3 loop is CASRSWDSPPDTQYF. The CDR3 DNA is TGTGCCAGCAGATCATGGGACAGCCCCCCAGATACGCAGTATTTT.

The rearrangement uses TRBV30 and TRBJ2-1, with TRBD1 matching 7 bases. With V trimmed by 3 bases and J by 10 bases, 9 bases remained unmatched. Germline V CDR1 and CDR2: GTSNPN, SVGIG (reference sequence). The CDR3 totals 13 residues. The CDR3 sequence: CAWSQRGLGEQFF. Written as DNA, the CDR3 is TGTGCCTGGAGCCAAAGGGGGCTGGGCGAGCAGTTCTTC.

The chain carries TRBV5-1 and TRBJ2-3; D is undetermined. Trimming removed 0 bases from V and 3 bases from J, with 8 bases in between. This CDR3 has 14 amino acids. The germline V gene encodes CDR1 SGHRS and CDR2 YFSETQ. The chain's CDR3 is CASSLGQRTDTQYF. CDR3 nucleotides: TGCGCCAGCAGCTTGGGGCAAAGGACAGATACGCAGTATTTT.

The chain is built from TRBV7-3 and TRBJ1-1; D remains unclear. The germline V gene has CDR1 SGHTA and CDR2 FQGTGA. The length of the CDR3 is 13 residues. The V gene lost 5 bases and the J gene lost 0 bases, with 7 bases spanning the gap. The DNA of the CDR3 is TGTGCCAGCAGCCGGACGGTGAACACTGAAGCTTTCTTT. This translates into CASSRTVNTEAFF.

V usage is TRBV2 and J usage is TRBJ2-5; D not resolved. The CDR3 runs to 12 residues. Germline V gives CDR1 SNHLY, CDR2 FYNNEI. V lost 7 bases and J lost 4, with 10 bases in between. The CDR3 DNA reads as TGTGCCAGCAACGATGTCGGAGAGACCCAGTACTTC. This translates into CASNDVGETQYF. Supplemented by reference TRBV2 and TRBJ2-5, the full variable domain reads EPEVTQTPSHQVTQMGQEVILRCVPISNHLYFYWYRQILGQKVEFLVSFYNNEISEKSEIFDDQFSVERPDGSNFTLKIRSTKLEDSAMYFCASNDVGETQYFGPGTRLLVL.

DNA of the CDR3: TGCAGCGCCGGGGACCCTGGGGGCAATCAGCCCCAGCATTTT. As protein: CSAGDPGGNQPQHF. The chain employs TRBV29-1 and TRBJ1-5; D might be TRBD1 (5 bases). The CDR3 is 14 residues long. Germline CDR1 is SQVTM and CDR2 is ANQGSEA. V was pared by 7 bases and J by 2 bases, with 15 bases between.

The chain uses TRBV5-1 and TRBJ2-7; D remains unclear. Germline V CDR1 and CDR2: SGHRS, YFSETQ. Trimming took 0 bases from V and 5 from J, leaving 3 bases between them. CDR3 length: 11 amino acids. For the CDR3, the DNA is TGCGCCAGCAGCTTGGAGGACGAGCAGTACTTC. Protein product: CASSLEDEQYF.

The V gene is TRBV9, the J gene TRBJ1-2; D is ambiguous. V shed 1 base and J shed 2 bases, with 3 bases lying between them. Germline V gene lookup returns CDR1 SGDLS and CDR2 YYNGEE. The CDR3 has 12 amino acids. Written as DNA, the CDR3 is TGTGCCAGCAGCGTACAAAACTATGGCTACACCTTC. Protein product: CASSVQNYGYTF.

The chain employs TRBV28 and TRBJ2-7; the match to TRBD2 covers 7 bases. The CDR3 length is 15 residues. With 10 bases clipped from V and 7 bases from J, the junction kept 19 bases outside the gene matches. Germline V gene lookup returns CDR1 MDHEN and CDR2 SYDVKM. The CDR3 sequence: CATAPTWAGEGEQYF. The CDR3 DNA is TGTGCCACCGCGCCCACTTGGGCGGGAGAAGGGGAGCAGTACTTC.

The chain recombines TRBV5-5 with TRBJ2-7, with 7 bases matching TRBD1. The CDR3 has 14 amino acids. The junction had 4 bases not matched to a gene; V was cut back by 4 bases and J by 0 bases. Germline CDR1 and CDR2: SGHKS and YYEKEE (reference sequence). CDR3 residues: CASSQGTASYEQYF. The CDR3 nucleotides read TGTGCCAGCAGCCAAGGGACAGCCTCCTACGAGCAGTACTTC.

The DNA for the CDR3 is TGTGCCAGCTCAGTTACATCTAGCACAGATACGCAGTATTTT. Translation gives CASSVTSSTDTQYF. The chain has TRBV6-6 and TRBJ2-3, with no clear D. The V and J ends lost 8 bases and 0 bases respectively, with 12 bases between them. There are 14 residues in the CDR3. Germline CDR1 and CDR2: MNHNY and SVGAGI (reference sequence).

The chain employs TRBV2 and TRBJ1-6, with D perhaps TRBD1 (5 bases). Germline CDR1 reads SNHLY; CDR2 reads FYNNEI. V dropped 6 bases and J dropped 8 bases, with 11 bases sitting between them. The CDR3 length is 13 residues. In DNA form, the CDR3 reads TGTGCCAGCAGACTTAGGGGTGATTCACCCCTCCACTTT. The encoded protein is CASRLRGDSPLHF.

CDR3 protein: CASSGTPDGLPYNEQFF. The CDR3 bases are TGTGCCAGCAGTGGAACCCCGGACGGCCTCCCCTACAATGAGCAGTTCTTC. The chain recombines TRBV6-1 with TRBJ2-1; D is undetermined. CDR3 length: 17 amino acids. Trimming stripped 4 bases from V and 2 bases from J, with 18 bases between. Per the germline V gene, CDR1 is MNHNS and CDR2 is SASEGT.

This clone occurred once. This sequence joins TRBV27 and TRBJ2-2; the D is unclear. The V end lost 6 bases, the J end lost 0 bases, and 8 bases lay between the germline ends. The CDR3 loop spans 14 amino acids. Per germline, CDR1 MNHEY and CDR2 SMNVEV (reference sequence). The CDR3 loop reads CASRALANTGELFF. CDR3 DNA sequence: TGTGCCAGCAGGGCACTTGCGAACACCGGGGAGCTGTTTTTT.

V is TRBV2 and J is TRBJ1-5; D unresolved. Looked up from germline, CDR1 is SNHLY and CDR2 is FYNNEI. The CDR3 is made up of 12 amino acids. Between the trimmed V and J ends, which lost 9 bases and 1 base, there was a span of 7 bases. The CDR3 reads CASEDSNQPQHF. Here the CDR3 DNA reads TGTGCCAGTGAGGACAGCAATCAGCCCCAGCATTTT.

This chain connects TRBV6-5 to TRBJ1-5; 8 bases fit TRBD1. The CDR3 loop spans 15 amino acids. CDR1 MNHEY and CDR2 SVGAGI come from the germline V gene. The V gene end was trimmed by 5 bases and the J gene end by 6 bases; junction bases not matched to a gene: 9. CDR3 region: CASSTRTGRFQPQHF. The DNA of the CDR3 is TGTGCCAGCAGTACCCGGACAGGGAGGTTTCAGCCCCAGCATTTT.

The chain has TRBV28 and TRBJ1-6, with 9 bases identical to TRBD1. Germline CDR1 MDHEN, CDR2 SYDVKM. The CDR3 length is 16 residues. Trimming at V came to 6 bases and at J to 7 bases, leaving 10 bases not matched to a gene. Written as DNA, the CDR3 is TGTGCCAGCAGATTACAGGGGGCGCGTTCCAATTCACCCCTCCACTTT. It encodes CASRLQGARSNSPLHF.

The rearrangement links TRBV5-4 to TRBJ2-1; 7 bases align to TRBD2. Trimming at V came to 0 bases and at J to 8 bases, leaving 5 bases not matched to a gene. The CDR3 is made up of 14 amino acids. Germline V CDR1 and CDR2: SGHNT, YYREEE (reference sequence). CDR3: CASSLGLAFDEQFF. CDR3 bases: TGTGCCAGCAGCTTGGGACTAGCATTCGATGAGCAGTTCTTC.

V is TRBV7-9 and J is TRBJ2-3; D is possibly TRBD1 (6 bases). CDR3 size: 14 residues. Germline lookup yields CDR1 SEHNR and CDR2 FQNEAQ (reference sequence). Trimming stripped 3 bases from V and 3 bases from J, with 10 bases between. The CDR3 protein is CASSFNRETDTQYF. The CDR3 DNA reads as TGTGCCAGCAGCTTCAACAGGGAGACAGATACGCAGTATTTT.

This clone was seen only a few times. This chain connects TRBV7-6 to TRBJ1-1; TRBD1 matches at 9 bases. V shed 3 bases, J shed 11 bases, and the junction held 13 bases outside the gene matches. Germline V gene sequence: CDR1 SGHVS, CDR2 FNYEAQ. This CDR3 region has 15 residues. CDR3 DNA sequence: TGTGCCAGCAGCTTTGGTGAAGGGGGGACAGGGAGGGCTTTCTTT. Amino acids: CASSFGEGGTGRAFF.

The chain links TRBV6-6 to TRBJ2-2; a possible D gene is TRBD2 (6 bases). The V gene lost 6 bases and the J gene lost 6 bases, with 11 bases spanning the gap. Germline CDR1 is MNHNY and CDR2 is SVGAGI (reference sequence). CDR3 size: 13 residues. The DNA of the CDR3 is TGTGCCAGCAGGGAGGGATCGGCCGGGGAGCTGTTTTTT. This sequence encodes CASREGSAGELFF.

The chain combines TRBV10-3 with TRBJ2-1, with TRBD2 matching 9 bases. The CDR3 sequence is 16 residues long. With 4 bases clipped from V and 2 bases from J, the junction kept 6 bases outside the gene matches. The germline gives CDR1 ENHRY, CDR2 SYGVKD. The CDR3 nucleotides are TGTGCCATCAGTGGGGAACTAGCGGGTCCCTACAATGAGCAGTTCTTC. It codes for CAISGELAGPYNEQFF.

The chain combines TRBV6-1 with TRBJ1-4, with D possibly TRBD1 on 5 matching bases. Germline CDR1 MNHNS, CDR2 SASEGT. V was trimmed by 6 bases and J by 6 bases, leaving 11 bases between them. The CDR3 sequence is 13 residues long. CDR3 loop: CASRGRLDEKLFF. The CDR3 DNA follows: TGTGCCAGCAGGGGACGACTGGATGAAAAACTGTTTTTT.